The rows below give T cell receptor beta chains drawn from one sample of a study of blood T cells in healthy people across ages. In TCRdb, the 5' RACE reads were re-called with MiXCR into one record per CDR3 protein. The table has some 1,800,000 distinct CDR3 sequences, about two fifths seen once. Sequencing was done on a sample of blood. These receptors were taken from a human donor in good health. Both conserved end residues are part of each CDR3. Each record gives: D gene, CDR3 length, clone size, J gene, V gene, CDR3 protein, CDR3 DNA. A D gene is named only where the DNA matches it firmly. Size is stated for part of the rows, as once, few or many counts, or as a class when the clone is expanded.

d_gene: TRBD1; len: 17; abundance: few; j_gene: TRBJ1-2; v_gene: TRBV4-3; CDR3aa: CASSRHLRDRGSHGYTF; CDR3nt: TGCGCCAGCAGCCGACACCTCCGGGACAGGGGCTCCCATGGCTACACCTTC
d_gene: TRBD2; len: 17; abundance: -; j_gene: TRBJ2-3; v_gene: TRBV6-1; CDR3aa: CASSATGTTSYTDTQYF; CDR3nt: TGTGCCAGCAGCGCGACCGGGACTACTTCGTACACAGATACGCAGTATTTT
d_gene: -; len: 15; abundance: once; j_gene: TRBJ2-5; v_gene: TRBV3-1; CDR3aa: CASSQSPQEPETQYF; CDR3nt: TGTGCCAGCAGCCAAAGCCCGCAGGAGCCAGAGACCCAGTACTTC
d_gene: -; len: 14; abundance: few; j_gene: TRBJ1-2; v_gene: TRBV20-1; CDR3aa: CSARDQRVARGYTF; CDR3nt: TGCAGTGCTAGAGATCAGCGAGTGGCTCGTGGCTACACCTTC
d_gene: -; len: 13; abundance: -; j_gene: TRBJ2-4; v_gene: TRBV7-2; CDR3aa: CASSPPSEDIQYF; CDR3nt: TGTGCCAGCAGTCCCCCCAGTGAGGACATTCAGTACTTC
d_gene: -; len: 15; abundance: -; j_gene: TRBJ2-2; v_gene: TRBV5-5; CDR3aa: CASGWQALDTGELFF; CDR3nt: TGTGCCAGCGGATGGCAGGCACTGGACACCGGGGAGCTGTTTTTT
d_gene: -; len: 13; abundance: few; j_gene: TRBJ2-7; v_gene: TRBV2; CDR3aa: CATRQAWDYEQYF; CDR3nt: TGTGCCACACGACAGGCCTGGGACTACGAGCAGTACTTC
d_gene: TRBD1; len: 13; abundance: -; j_gene: TRBJ2-5; v_gene: TRBV20-1; CDR3aa: CSTRQGNEETQYF; CDR3nt: TGCAGTACTAGACAGGGAAACGAAGAGACCCAGTACTTC
d_gene: TRBD2; len: 16; abundance: once; j_gene: TRBJ2-1; v_gene: TRBV4-3; CDR3aa: CASSQDFYGRAREQFF; CDR3nt: TGCGCCAGCAGCCAAGACTTCTACGGGAGGGCTCGTGAGCAGTTCTTC
d_gene: -; len: 15; abundance: -; j_gene: TRBJ2-1; v_gene: TRBV4-2; CDR3aa: CASSQEGSEGNEQFF; CDR3nt: TGTGCCAGCAGCCAAGAAGGCTCGGAGGGTAATGAGCAGTTCTTC
d_gene: -; len: 13; abundance: few; j_gene: TRBJ2-5; v_gene: TRBV5-5; CDR3aa: CASSLAGPETQYF; CDR3nt: TGTGCCAGCTCACTGGCAGGGCCGGAGACCCAGTACTTC
d_gene: -; len: 15; abundance: -; j_gene: TRBJ1-2; v_gene: TRBV5-1; CDR3aa: CASSLEPGVNYGYTF; CDR3nt: TGCGCCAGCAGCTTGGAGCCTGGGGTTAACTATGGCTACACCTTC
d_gene: -; len: 14; abundance: few; j_gene: TRBJ1-2; v_gene: TRBV4-3; CDR3aa: CASSQDHNNYGYTF; CDR3nt: TGCGCCAGCAGCCAAGATCACAATAACTATGGCTACACCTTC
d_gene: -; len: 14; abundance: -; j_gene: TRBJ2-3; v_gene: TRBV7-9; CDR3aa: CASFDRTHTDTQYF; CDR3nt: TGTGCCAGCTTCGACAGGACACACACAGATACGCAGTATTTT
d_gene: -; len: 13; abundance: -; j_gene: TRBJ1-1; v_gene: TRBV24-1; CDR3aa: CATSDGQNTEAFF; CDR3nt: TGTGCCACCAGTGACGGACAGAACACTGAAGCTTTCTTT
d_gene: -; len: 13; abundance: -; j_gene: TRBJ2-7; v_gene: TRBV20-1; CDR3aa: CSAPAVFSYEQYF; CDR3nt: TGCAGTGCCCCGGCAGTTTTCTCCTACGAGCAGTACTTC
d_gene: -; len: 16; abundance: -; j_gene: TRBJ1-2; v_gene: TRBV4-2; CDR3aa: CASSHPGTPNVWGYTF; CDR3nt: TGTGCCAGCAGCCACCCCGGGACCCCTAATGTGTGGGGCTACACCTTC
d_gene: -; len: 16; abundance: few; j_gene: TRBJ1-1; v_gene: TRBV6-5; CDR3aa: CASSPAYWSMNTEAFF; CDR3nt: TGTGCCAGCAGCCCAGCCTACTGGAGCATGAACACTGAAGCTTTCTTT
d_gene: -; len: 11; abundance: many; j_gene: TRBJ2-3; v_gene: TRBV20-1; CDR3aa: CSARVRDTQYF; CDR3nt: TGCAGTGCTAGAGTGAGGGATACGCAGTATTTT
d_gene: TRBD1; len: 13; abundance: -; j_gene: TRBJ1-4; v_gene: TRBV20-1; CDR3aa: CSARGQGIKKLFF; CDR3nt: TGCAGTGCGAGGGGACAGGGGATTAAAAAACTGTTTTTT
d_gene: -; len: 14; abundance: -; j_gene: TRBJ2-7; v_gene: TRBV6-5; CDR3aa: CASSYSDSQHEQYF; CDR3nt: TGTGCCAGCAGTTACTCAGACAGCCAGCACGAGCAGTACTTC
d_gene: TRBD1; len: 15; abundance: -; j_gene: TRBJ2-7; v_gene: TRBV11-2; CDR3aa: CASSLLRQGAYEQYF; CDR3nt: TGTGCCAGCAGCTTGCTTCGGCAGGGGGCCTACGAGCAGTACTTC
d_gene: TRBD1; len: 11; abundance: -; j_gene: TRBJ2-7; v_gene: TRBV29-1; CDR3aa: CSVETGGFQYF; CDR3nt: TGCAGCGTTGAAACAGGGGGGTTTCAGTACTTC
d_gene: TRBD2; len: 19; abundance: -; j_gene: TRBJ2-7; v_gene: TRBV4-1; CDR3aa: CASSQTSGTSGGAPYEQYF; CDR3nt: TGCGCCAGCAGCCAAACGTCCGGGACTAGCGGGGGGGCCCCCTACGAGCAGTACTTC
d_gene: -; len: 12; abundance: -; j_gene: TRBJ1-1; v_gene: TRBV29-1; CDR3aa: CSVETVNTEAFF; CDR3nt: TGCAGCGTTGAAACAGTGAACACTGAAGCTTTCTTT
d_gene: -; len: 15; abundance: -; j_gene: TRBJ2-7; v_gene: TRBV21-1; CDR3aa: CASSNYRAISCEQYF; CDR3nt: TGTGCCAGCAGCAATTACAGGGCTATATCCTGCGAGCAGTACTTC
d_gene: TRBD2; len: 15; abundance: few; j_gene: TRBJ2-5; v_gene: TRBV5-1; CDR3aa: CASSLTKAGEETQYF; CDR3nt: TGCGCCAGCAGCTTGACGAAGGCGGGGGAAGAGACCCAGTACTTC
d_gene: -; len: 14; abundance: -; j_gene: TRBJ1-1; v_gene: TRBV29-1; CDR3aa: CSVQRAGLNTEAFF; CDR3nt: TGCAGCGTCCAAAGGGCAGGGTTGAACACTGAAGCTTTCTTT
d_gene: -; len: 18; abundance: -; j_gene: TRBJ2-3; v_gene: TRBV20-1; CDR3aa: CSARSLLGGLTSTDTQYF; CDR3nt: TGCAGTGCTAGATCTTTGCTGGGGGGCCTCACTAGCACAGATACGCAGTATTTT
d_gene: -; len: 15; abundance: many; j_gene: TRBJ1-2; v_gene: TRBV29-1; CDR3aa: CSAGTGLTPNYGYTF; CDR3nt: TGCAGCGCGGGAACAGGGCTAACCCCTAACTATGGCTACACCTTC
d_gene: -; len: 13; abundance: -; j_gene: TRBJ2-7; v_gene: TRBV5-4; CDR3aa: CASSLYTTYEQYF; CDR3nt: TGTGCCAGCAGCTTGTACACAACCTACGAGCAGTACTTC
d_gene: -; len: 12; abundance: -; j_gene: TRBJ1-1; v_gene: TRBV5-6; CDR3aa: CASSSMGVFPFF; CDR3nt: TGTGCCAGCAGCTCAATGGGGGTTTTTCCTTTCTTT
d_gene: -; len: 12; abundance: -; j_gene: TRBJ2-5; v_gene: TRBV24-1; CDR3aa: CATSDTGMAQYF; CDR3nt: TGTGCCACCAGTGATACAGGGATGGCCCAGTACTTC
d_gene: -; len: 11; abundance: many; j_gene: TRBJ2-3; v_gene: TRBV10-3; CDR3aa: CAISESDTQYF; CDR3nt: TGTGCCATCAGTGAGTCGGATACGCAGTATTTT
d_gene: -; len: 14; abundance: -; j_gene: TRBJ1-1; v_gene: TRBV2; CDR3aa: CASSSDLPATEAFF; CDR3nt: TGTGCCAGCAGTTCTGACCTTCCTGCTACTGAAGCTTTCTTT
d_gene: TRBD1; len: 13; abundance: -; j_gene: TRBJ2-4; v_gene: TRBV3-1; CDR3aa: CASSSIYDREQYF; CDR3nt: TGTGCCAGCAGCTCAATATACGACAGGGAGCAGTACTTC
d_gene: -; len: 16; abundance: few; j_gene: TRBJ2-5; v_gene: TRBV4-1; CDR3aa: CASSQSFRQSQETQYF; CDR3nt: TGCGCCAGCAGCCAATCTTTTCGCCAGTCTCAAGAGACCCAGTACTTC
d_gene: TRBD1; len: 14; abundance: -; j_gene: TRBJ1-1; v_gene: TRBV20-1; CDR3aa: CSAIKQGAHTEAFF; CDR3nt: TGCAGTGCTATAAAACAGGGGGCCCACACTGAAGCTTTCTTT
d_gene: -; len: 17; abundance: few; j_gene: TRBJ2-3; v_gene: TRBV29-1; CDR3aa: CSVDTVGWDSFTDTQYF; CDR3nt: TGCAGCGTTGATACCGTGGGGTGGGACTCCTTCACAGATACGCAGTATTTT
d_gene: -; len: 12; abundance: -; j_gene: TRBJ2-7; v_gene: TRBV29-1; CDR3aa: CSVSRPPYEQYF; CDR3nt: TGCAGCGTTTCGAGACCGCCCTACGAGCAGTACTTC
d_gene: -; len: 12; abundance: -; j_gene: TRBJ1-1; v_gene: TRBV24-1; CDR3aa: CATRAGNTEAFF; CDR3nt: TGTGCCACCAGGGCCGGGAACACTGAAGCTTTCTTT
d_gene: -; len: 16; abundance: -; j_gene: TRBJ2-1; v_gene: TRBV20-1; CDR3aa: CSARVLGQSAYNEQFF; CDR3nt: TGCAGTGCTAGAGTGTTAGGACAGTCAGCCTACAATGAGCAGTTCTTC
d_gene: -; len: 16; abundance: -; j_gene: TRBJ2-5; v_gene: TRBV6-2/TRBV6-3; CDR3aa: CASSYPYTRMEETQYF; CDR3nt: TGTGCCAGCAGTTACCCATACACCCGAATGGAAGAGACCCAGTACTTC
d_gene: -; len: 13; abundance: few; j_gene: TRBJ1-1; v_gene: TRBV20-1; CDR3aa: CSARPPSTTEAFF; CDR3nt: TGCAGTGCTAGACCTCCCTCCACCACTGAAGCTTTCTTT
d_gene: TRBD1; len: 16; abundance: few; j_gene: TRBJ1-1; v_gene: TRBV28; CDR3aa: CASFAGGASLNTEAFF; CDR3nt: TGTGCCAGCTTTGCAGGGGGCGCGAGCTTGAACACTGAAGCTTTCTTT
d_gene: -; len: 14; abundance: -; j_gene: TRBJ2-1; v_gene: TRBV7-2; CDR3aa: CASSLRGSRDEQFF; CDR3nt: TGTGCCAGCAGCTTGAGGGGCTCAAGGGATGAGCAGTTCTTC
d_gene: -; len: 14; abundance: -; j_gene: TRBJ2-1; v_gene: TRBV11-1; CDR3aa: CASSPEAPHNEQFF; CDR3nt: TGTGCCAGCAGCCCCGAGGCACCTCACAATGAGCAGTTCTTC
d_gene: -; len: 14; abundance: -; j_gene: TRBJ1-2; v_gene: TRBV7-9; CDR3aa: CASSQRGSDYGYTF; CDR3nt: TGTGCCAGCAGCCAACGGGGGTCTGACTATGGCTACACCTTC
d_gene: -; len: 14; abundance: many; j_gene: TRBJ1-2; v_gene: TRBV5-1; CDR3aa: CASSLRADYYGYTF; CDR3nt: TGCGCCAGCAGCCTCCGAGCAGATTACTATGGCTACACCTTC
d_gene: -; len: 13; abundance: few; j_gene: TRBJ1-2; v_gene: TRBV6-5; CDR3aa: CASSITRPGGYTF; CDR3nt: TGTGCCAGCAGTATCACCCGACCCGGTGGCTACACCTTC
d_gene: TRBD1; len: 14; abundance: -; j_gene: TRBJ1-4; v_gene: TRBV11-2; CDR3aa: CASSYRGPNEKRFF; CDR3nt: TGTGCCAGCAGCTACAGGGGTCCTAATGAAAAACGGTTTTTT
d_gene: -; len: 15; abundance: few; j_gene: TRBJ2-7; v_gene: TRBV28; CDR3aa: CASRQGTKGTYEQYF; CDR3nt: TGTGCCAGCAGGCAAGGGACAAAGGGAACCTACGAGCAGTACTTC
d_gene: -; len: 15; abundance: -; j_gene: TRBJ2-7; v_gene: TRBV6-1; CDR3aa: CAISEGPLSSYEQYF; CDR3nt: TGTGCCATCAGTGAGGGCCCGCTGAGCTCCTACGAGCAGTACTTC
d_gene: TRBD2; len: 17; abundance: -; j_gene: TRBJ2-3; v_gene: TRBV7-9; CDR3aa: CASSPSLSGGSTDTQYF; CDR3nt: TGTGCCAGCAGCCCTTCCCTTAGCGGGGGAAGCACAGATACGCAGTATTTT
d_gene: -; len: 13; abundance: -; j_gene: TRBJ2-7; v_gene: TRBV12-3/TRBV12-4; CDR3aa: CTSGTDVPYEQYF; CDR3nt: TGTACCAGCGGGACAGACGTTCCCTACGAGCAGTACTTC
d_gene: -; len: 11; abundance: -; j_gene: TRBJ2-1; v_gene: TRBV16; CDR3aa: CASSQSVAQFF; CDR3nt: TGTGCCAGCAGCCAATCAGTGGCGCAGTTCTTC
d_gene: TRBD1; len: 13; abundance: many; j_gene: TRBJ2-7; v_gene: TRBV10-3; CDR3aa: CAIRGTDSYEQYF; CDR3nt: TGTGCCATCAGAGGGACAGACTCCTACGAGCAGTACTTC